This record covers a single TCR beta chain. Its cognate antigen is unknown. This record belongs to a study of beta chain features in type 1 diabetes. The study's findings and limits: Across patients, naive, central memory and Treg TCRB repertoires exhibited apparently greater similarity than was observed across healthy donors. The question of HLA type influencing TCRB rearrangement was one that remained unresolved here.

The V segment lost 4 bases and the J segment 0 bases; nucleotides outside the gene matches: 9. Germline V gene sequence: CDR1 SGHRS, CDR2 YFSETQ. CDR3 length equals 17 residues. Expressed TCRB transcripts were sequenced because the entire RNA isolate underwent reverse transcription. Some 3.4 million reads were obtained on average from naive, central memory and regulatory T cell samples. Some clones are missing from TCRdb's copy, which holds only in-frame ones; the method was immunoSEQ multiplex PCR. The data show roughly 170,000 clones, approximately 13% seen once. This TCR derives from a woman aged 18-30 years in good health. This sequence joins TRBV5-1 and TRBJ1-2, with 10 bases lining up with TRBD1. Material: central memory CD4+ T cells from blood. The CDR3, as DNA: TGCGCCAGCAGCAAGGGACAGGGGCCATCCCCTAACTATGGCTACACCTTC. Its translation is CASSKGQGPSPNYGYTF.